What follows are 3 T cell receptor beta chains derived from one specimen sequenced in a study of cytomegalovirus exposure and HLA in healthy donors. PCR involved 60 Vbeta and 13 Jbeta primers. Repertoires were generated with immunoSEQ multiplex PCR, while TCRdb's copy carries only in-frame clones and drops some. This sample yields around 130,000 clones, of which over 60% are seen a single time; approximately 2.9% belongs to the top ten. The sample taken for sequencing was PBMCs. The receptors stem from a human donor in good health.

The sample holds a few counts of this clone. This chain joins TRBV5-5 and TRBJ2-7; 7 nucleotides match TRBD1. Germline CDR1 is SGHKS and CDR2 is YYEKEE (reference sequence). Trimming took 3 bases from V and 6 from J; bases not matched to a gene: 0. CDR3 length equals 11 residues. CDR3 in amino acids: CASSWTGEQYF. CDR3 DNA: TGTGCCAGCAGCTGGACAGGCGAGCAGTACTTC. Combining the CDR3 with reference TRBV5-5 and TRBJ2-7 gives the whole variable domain DAGVTQSPTHLIKTRGQQVTLRCSPISGHKSVSWYQQVLGQGPQFIFQYYEKEERGRGNFPDRFSARQFPNYSSELNVNALLLGDSALYLCASSWTGEQYFGPGTRLTVT.

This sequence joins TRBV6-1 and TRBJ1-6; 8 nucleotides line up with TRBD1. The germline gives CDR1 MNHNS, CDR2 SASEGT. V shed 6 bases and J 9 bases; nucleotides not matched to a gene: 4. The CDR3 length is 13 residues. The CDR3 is CASRGQGVSPLHF. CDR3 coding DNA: TGTGCCAGCAGAGGACAGGGTGTTTCACCCCTCCACTTT.

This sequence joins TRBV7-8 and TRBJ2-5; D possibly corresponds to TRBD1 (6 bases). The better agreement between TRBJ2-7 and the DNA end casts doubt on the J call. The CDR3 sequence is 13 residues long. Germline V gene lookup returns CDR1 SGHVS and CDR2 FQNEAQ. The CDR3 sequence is CASSFLDRGEQYF. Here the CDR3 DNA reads TGTGCCAGCAGCTTTTTGGACAGAGGCGAGCAGTACTTC.